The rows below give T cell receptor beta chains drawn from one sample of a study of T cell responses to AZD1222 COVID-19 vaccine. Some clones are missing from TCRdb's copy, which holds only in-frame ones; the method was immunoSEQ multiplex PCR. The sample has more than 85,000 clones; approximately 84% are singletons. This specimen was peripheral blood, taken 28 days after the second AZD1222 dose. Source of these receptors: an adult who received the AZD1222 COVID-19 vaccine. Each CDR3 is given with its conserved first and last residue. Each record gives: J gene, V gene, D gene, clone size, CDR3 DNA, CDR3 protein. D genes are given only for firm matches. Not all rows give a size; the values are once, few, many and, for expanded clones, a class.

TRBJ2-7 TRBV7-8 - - TGTGCCAGCAGCTTATCAGGTGTGGCAGCTCAGTACTTC CASSLSGVAAQYF
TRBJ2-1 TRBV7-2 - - TGTGCCAGCAGCTTAGGCACGGAGTACAATGAGCAGTTCTTC CASSLGTEYNEQFF
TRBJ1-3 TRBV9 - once TGTGCCAGCAGCGTAGCTACGAGCCGGACGCCTCGTGGAAACACCATATATTTT CASSVATSRTPRGNTIYF
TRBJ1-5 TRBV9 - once TGTGCCAGCAGCGCCGGCCCGCGGCAACAGCCCCAGCATTTT CASSAGPRQQPQHF
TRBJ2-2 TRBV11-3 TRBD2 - TGTGCCAGCAGCCCCGGACACCGGGGGGTTCTCGGGGAGCTGTTTTTT CASSPGHRGVLGELFF
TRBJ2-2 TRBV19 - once TGTGCCAGTAGTACGTGGGGGTACACCGGGGAGCTGTTTTTT CASSTWGYTGELFF
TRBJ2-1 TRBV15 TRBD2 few TGTGCCACCAGTTGGACTAGCGGGAGAGGGGGTGAGCAGTTCTTC CATSWTSGRGGEQFF
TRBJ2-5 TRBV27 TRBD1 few TGTGCCAGCAGTTTATCGGGACAGGTGCAAGAGACCCAGTACTTC CASSLSGQVQETQYF
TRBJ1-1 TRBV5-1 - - TGCGCCAGCAGCTTTCGTGGGAACACTGAAGCTTTCTTT CASSFRGNTEAFF
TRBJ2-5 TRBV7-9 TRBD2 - TGTGCCAGCAACCGGGGACTAGCGGGGCAAGAGACCCAGTACTTC CASNRGLAGQETQYF
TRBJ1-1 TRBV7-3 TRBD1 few TGTGCCAGCAGCTTGACAGGGGACACTGAAGCTTTCTTT CASSLTGDTEAFF
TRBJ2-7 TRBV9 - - TGTGCCAGCAGCGTAGGGGGGGCTGGCGAGCAGTACTTC CASSVGGAGEQYF
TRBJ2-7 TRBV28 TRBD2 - TGTGCCAGCAGCCTAGGGGCTAGCGGGAAATACGAGCAGTACTTC CASSLGASGKYEQYF
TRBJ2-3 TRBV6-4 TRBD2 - TGTGCCAGCAGTGACGGGACTAGCGGCACAGATACGCAGTATTTT CASSDGTSGTDTQYF
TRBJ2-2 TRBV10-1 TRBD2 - TGCGCCAGCAGTGAATTTGGGACTAGCGGGGCCGGGGAGCTGTTTTTT CASSEFGTSGAGELFF
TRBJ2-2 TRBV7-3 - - TGTGCCAGCAGCGACCGGTCACAGTTCGCGAACACCGGGGAGCTGTTTTTT CASSDRSQFANTGELFF
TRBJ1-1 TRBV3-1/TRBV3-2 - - TGTGCCAGCAGTCCCAGGCGGGGCACTGAAGCTTTCTTT CASSPRRGTEAFF
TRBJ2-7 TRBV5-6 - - TGTGCCAGCAGCCAGACCGATTCCGCCTACGAGCAGTACTTC CASSQTDSAYEQYF
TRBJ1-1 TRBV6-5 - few TGTGCCAGCAGTCTCCACAGGAACACTGAAGCTTTCTTT CASSLHRNTEAFF
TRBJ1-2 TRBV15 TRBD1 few TGTGCCACCAGCCCCGGGACAGTTGGCTACACCTTC CATSPGTVGYTF
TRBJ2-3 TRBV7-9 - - TGTGCCAGCAGCTTAGTTTTATTGCAGGGGCCCATTAGCACAGATACGCAGTATTTT CASSLVLLQGPISTDTQYF
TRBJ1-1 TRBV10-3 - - TGTGCCATCAGTGAGTCGGGTGAAGCTTTCTTT CAISESGEAFF
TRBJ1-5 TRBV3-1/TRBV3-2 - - TGTGCCAGCAGCCAGAATTTGCAGGGCGCAAATCAGCCCCAGCATTTT CASSQNLQGANQPQHF
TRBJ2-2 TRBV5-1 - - TGCGCCAGCAGCTTGGCCCGCGGTACCGGGGAGCTGTTTTTT CASSLARGTGELFF
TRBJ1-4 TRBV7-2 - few TGTGCCAGCAGCGAATTCGGGCTTAATGAAAAACTGTTTTTT CASSEFGLNEKLFF
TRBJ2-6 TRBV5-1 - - TGCGCCAGCAGCTTGACTTTCACAGGGTCTGGGGCCAACGTCCTGACTTTC CASSLTFTGSGANVLTF
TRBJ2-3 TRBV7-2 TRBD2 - TGTGCCAGCAGCTTAGTGGGTCTAGCGGGAGTCATAATGACAGATACGCAGTATTTT CASSLVGLAGVIMTDTQYF
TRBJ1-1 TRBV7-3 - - TGTGCCAGCAGCCCCGGGGCGGGACCCACTGAAGCTTTCTTT CASSPGAGPTEAFF
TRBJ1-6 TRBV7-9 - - TGTGCCAGCAGCCGTGACAGGAGCTCCTATAATTCACCCCTCCACTTT CASSRDRSSYNSPLHF
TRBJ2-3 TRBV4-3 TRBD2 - TGCGCCAGCAGCCAAGATGTTTCCTCCGGGACTAGCGGCACAGATACGCAGTATTTT CASSQDVSSGTSGTDTQYF
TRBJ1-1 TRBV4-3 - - TGCGCCAGCAGCCAAGGATCGGACACTGAAGCTTTCTTT CASSQGSDTEAFF
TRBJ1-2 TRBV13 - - TGTGCCAGCAGCTTCGAGGGACTCAACTATGGCTACACCTTC CASSFEGLNYGYTF
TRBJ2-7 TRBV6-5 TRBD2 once TGTGCCAGCGGGTCGGGAAGCGGGGGGGCCTTCGAGCAGTACTTC CASGSGSGGAFEQYF
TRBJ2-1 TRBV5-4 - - TGTGCCAGCAGCTATGGGTGGGGCCCCGGCAATGAGCAGTTCTTC CASSYGWGPGNEQFF
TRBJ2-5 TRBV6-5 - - TGTGCCAGCAGCCCCCAGGGAGAGACCCAGTACTTC CASSPQGETQYF
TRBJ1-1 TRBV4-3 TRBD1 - TGCGCCAGCAGCCCCAGACAGGGGGCCCCAGCTGAAGCTTTCTTT CASSPRQGAPAEAFF
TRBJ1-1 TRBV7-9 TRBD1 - TGTGCCAGCAGCCCGGGACAGGCGTTGTTTCAGGCTTTCTTT CASSPGQALFQAFF
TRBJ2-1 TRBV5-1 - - TGCGCCAGCAGCTCCCTCTGGGGGACGGGCAATGAGCAGTTCTTC CASSSLWGTGNEQFF
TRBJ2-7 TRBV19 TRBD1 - TGTGCCAGTAGCGTCGGACAGGGACGCGAGCAGTACTTC CASSVGQGREQYF
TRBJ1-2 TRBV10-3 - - TGTGCCATCAGCCACCGGGACGAAGCTAACTATGGCTACACCTTC CAISHRDEANYGYTF
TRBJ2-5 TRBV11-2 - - TGTGCCAGCAGCCTCAGATATTCGGGCCAAGAGACCCAGTACTTC CASSLRYSGQETQYF
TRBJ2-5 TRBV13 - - TGTGCCAGCAGCCTATCAAGTTGGACCCAGTACTTC CASSLSSWTQYF
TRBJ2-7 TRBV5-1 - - TGCGCCAGCAGCTTGGCCGAGGCAGCCGAGCAGTACTTC CASSLAEAAEQYF
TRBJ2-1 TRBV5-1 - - TGCGCCACTCGCCGGGCTGGAGGGAATGAGCAGTTCTTC CATRRAGGNEQFF
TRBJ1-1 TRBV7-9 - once TGTGCCAGCAGCGCTGTGGGGAACACTGAAGCTTTCTTT CASSAVGNTEAFF
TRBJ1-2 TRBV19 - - TGTGCCAGTAGTATGGGGCGGGGGCAGTTCGGCGGCTACACCTTC CASSMGRGQFGGYTF
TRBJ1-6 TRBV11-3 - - TGTGCCAGCAGCTTAAGAGGTCGTCAGGGGATTTCCTATAATTCACCCCTCCACTTT CASSLRGRQGISYNSPLHF
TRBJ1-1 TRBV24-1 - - TGTGCCACATCCGGTACCGAGAACACTGAAGCTTTCTTT CATSGTENTEAFF
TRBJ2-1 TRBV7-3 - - TGTGCCAGCAGCCCCCAGCGAGCTTCTAATGAGCAGTTCTTC CASSPQRASNEQFF
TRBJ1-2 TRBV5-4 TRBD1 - TGTGCCAGCAGCTCCGACAGGGGGAGTGGCTACACCTTC CASSSDRGSGYTF
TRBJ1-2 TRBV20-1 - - TGCAGTGCTAGTGTCGCAGGCGGTTCCCACTATGGCTACACCTTC CSASVAGGSHYGYTF
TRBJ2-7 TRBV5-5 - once TGTGCCAGCAGCTTGTACCCCGACTCCTACGAGCAGTACTTC CASSLYPDSYEQYF
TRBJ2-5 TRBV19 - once TGTGCCAGTAGTGGGGGGGGACAGGCGCAAGAGACCCAGTACTTC CASSGGGQAQETQYF
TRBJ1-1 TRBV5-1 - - TGCGCCAGCAGCTTGGCGGGGAGTGAAGCTTTCTTT CASSLAGSEAFF
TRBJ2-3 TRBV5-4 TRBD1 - TGTGCCAGCAGTCGGGACAGGAGATCGACAGATACGCAGTATTTT CASSRDRRSTDTQYF
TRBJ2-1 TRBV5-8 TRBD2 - TGTGCCAGCAGCTCCCGACTAGCGGGACGTGAGCAGTTCTTC CASSSRLAGREQFF
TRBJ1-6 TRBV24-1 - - TGTGCCACCAGTGACCTCCCGGGACACTGCTTACATTCACCCCTCCACTTT CATSDLPGHCLHSPLHF
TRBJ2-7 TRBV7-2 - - TGTGCCAGCAGCTTACACCCCGGTGGGTCAACCTACGAGCAGTACTTC CASSLHPGGSTYEQYF